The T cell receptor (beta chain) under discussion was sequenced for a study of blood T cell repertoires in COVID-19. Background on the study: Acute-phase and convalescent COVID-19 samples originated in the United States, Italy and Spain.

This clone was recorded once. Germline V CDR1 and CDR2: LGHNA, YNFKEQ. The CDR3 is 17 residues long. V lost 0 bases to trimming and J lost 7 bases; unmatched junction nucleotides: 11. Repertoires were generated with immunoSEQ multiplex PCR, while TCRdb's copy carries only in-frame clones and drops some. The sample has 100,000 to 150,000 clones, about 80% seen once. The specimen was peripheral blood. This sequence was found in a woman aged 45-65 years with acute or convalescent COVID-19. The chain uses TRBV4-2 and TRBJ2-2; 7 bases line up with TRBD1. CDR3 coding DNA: TGTGCCAGCAGCCAAGACACCTTCGGGACAGAAGACGGGGAGCTGTTTTTT. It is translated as CASSQDTFGTEDGELFF.